The 23 T cell receptor beta chains given below trace back to one sample, sequenced in a study. Each CDR3 protein gets one entry after TCRdb re-called the RT-PCR reads with MiXCR. The table lists hundreds of thousands of distinct CDR3 sequences, 12% to 15% of them singletons. Sequencing input: memory CD4+ T cells from blood. All receptors derive from a female donor in good health, serving as a healthy control.

The table lists this clonotype with many counts. The genes are TRBV24-1 and TRBJ1-5, with 9 bases lining up with TRBD1. J gave up 1 base and V 4 bases, and 7 bases lay outside the gene matches. Germline CDR1 and CDR2: KGHDR and SFDVKD. CDR3 size: 17 residues. CDR3 sequence: CATSDPTGTGSNQPQHF. DNA of the CDR3: TGTGCCACCAGTGACCCAACCGGGACAGGGAGCAATCAGCCCCAGCATTTT.

The CDR3 bases are TGCAGGCGGGACAGGGGATTCGGGACGTATCAGCCCCAGCATTTT. It encodes CRRDRGFGTYQPQHF. The chain links TRBV20-1 to TRBJ1-5; TRBD1 agrees at 10 bases. The germline gives CDR1 DFQATT, CDR2 SNEGSKA (reference sequence). CDR3 length equals 15 residues.

This clonotype has at least ten counts. The chain is built from TRBV20-1 and TRBJ1-4; perhaps TRBD1 as D (6 bases). CDR1 and CDR2 from the germline V gene are DFQATT and SNEGSKA (reference sequence). The germline V and J ends were trimmed by 6 bases and 7 bases, with 15 bases remaining between them. The CDR3 loop spans 13 amino acids. The CDR3 spells CSAAGDTGEKLFF. CDR3 nucleotide sequence: TGCAGTGCGGCGGGGGACACCGGTGAAAAACTGTTTTTT.

This clonotype was counted only a few times. This CDR3 fails to terminate in the conserved phenylalanine or tryptophan, so it likely reflects a read error. The DNA is left out, because the CDR3 cannot be placed on it with certainty; the CDR3 is given as TCRdb lists it. This sequence joins TRBV20-1 and TRBJ2-1; the table's D gene call, TRBD1, was not cross checked with the DNA. In germline, CDR1 is DFQATT, CDR2 SNEGSKA (reference sequence). With termini counted, the CDR3 has 13 amino acids. The chain's CDR3 is CSARDGGTGGPLS.

To note about this clonotype: No conserved phenylalanine or tryptophan ends this CDR3, so it is likely a read error. The rearrangement links TRBV6-5 to TRBJ1-5; D unresolved. This CDR3 has 13 residues. Germline V lookup: CDR1 MNHEY, CDR2 SVGAGI. V was shortened by 6 bases and J by 4 bases, with 10 bases between the two germline ends. The DNA of the CDR3 is TGTGCCAGCAGGGTCTTGCCTAATCAGCCCCAGCATTCT. As protein: CASRVLPNQPQHS.

The chain recombines TRBV12-3 or TRBV12-4 with TRBJ1-1; 8 bases line up with TRBD1. CDR3 length: 14 amino acids. Unmatched junction bases numbered 6, after V lost 8 bases and J lost 1 base. In nucleotides, the CDR3 is TGTGCCAGCCAATTTCAGGGGGCGAACACTGAAGCTTTCTTT. Translating gives CASQFQGANTEAFF.

In its sample, this clonotype was seen many times. The chain recombines TRBV20-1 with TRBJ2-5, with TRBD2 identical over 8 bases. CDR1 DFQATT and CDR2 SNEGSKA come from the germline V gene (reference sequence). Losses at the gene ends were 5 bases for V and 5 bases for J; bases not matched to a gene: 10. The CDR3 runs 14 residues. The CDR3 DNA reads TGCAGTGCTGCCGGGAGGGAACTTCAGGAGACCCAGTACTTC. Its protein is CSAAGRELQETQYF.

Written as DNA, the CDR3 is TGTGCCTGGAACCTAGGGTCCGACGGAAACACCATATATTTT. Translated, it gives CAWNLGSDGNTIYF. The V and J genes are TRBV30 and TRBJ1-3, with no clear D. Germline-derived CDR1 and CDR2 are GTSNPN and SVGIG (reference sequence). CDR3 length: 14 residues. Trimming shortened V by 4 bases and J by 4 bases, and 14 bases separated the two germline ends.

This chain links TRBV6-1 with TRBJ2-7; the D gene is possibly TRBD1 (6 bases). V lost 2 bases to trimming and J lost 2 bases, with 13 bases between them. This CDR3 is built from 15 residues. Germline V gene lookup returns CDR1 MNHNS and CDR2 SASEGT. For the CDR3, the DNA is TGTGCCAGCAGTGAAAGTCCGGACAGACCCTACGAGCAGTACTTC. Translation gives CASSESPDRPYEQYF.

This clonotype has a count of ten or more. This chain joins TRBV4-3 and TRBJ2-1; 7 bases match TRBD1. Germline V lookup: CDR1 LGHNA, CDR2 YSLEER. The CDR3 totals 17 residues. V dropped 4 bases and J dropped 2; count of bases not matched to a gene: 11. This chain's CDR3 is CASSRSGQALTYNEQFF. The CDR3, as DNA: TGCGCCAGCAGCCGCAGCGGACAGGCCCTAACCTACAATGAGCAGTTCTTC.

This chain links TRBV5-6 with TRBJ2-7; the D is unclear. The V end was cut by 0 bases, the J end by 3 bases, with 16 bases between. The CDR3 is 16 residues long. From germline, CDR1 is SGHDT and CDR2 YYEEEE. CDR3 bases: TGTGCCAGCAGCTTGGGCGAAGTCTGGAGATTCTACGAGCAGTACTTC. Protein product: CASSLGEVWRFYEQYF.

This chain links TRBV4-2 with TRBJ1-2, with a possible D match to TRBD1 (5 bases). Germline assignment: CDR1 LGHNA and CDR2 YNFKEQ. V was cut by 1 base and J by 8 bases, with 14 bases left in between. This CDR3 region has 14 residues. CDR3 amino acids: CASSQGWGHEGYTF. The CDR3 nucleotides read TGTGCCAGCAGCCAAGGTTGGGGCCACGAAGGCTACACCTTC.

This clonotype was recorded many times. This rearrangement joins TRBV6-2 or TRBV6-3 to TRBJ2-1, with D unresolved. The CDR3 consists of 14 residues. Germline CDR1 is MNHEY and CDR2 is SVGEGT. Deletions cut 8 bases from V and 1 base from J, with 12 bases between. The CDR3 protein is CASQRTTSYNEQFF. CDR3 nucleotides: TGTGCCAGCCAACGTACGACTTCCTACAATGAGCAGTTCTTC.

This clonotype was counted a few times. The rearrangement joins TRBV9 to TRBJ2-5, with 12 bases that match TRBD1. The V gene's germline CDR1 is SGDLS and CDR2 YYNGEE. J was trimmed by 5 bases and V by 3 bases; bases with no gene match: 5. The CDR3 has 15 residues. This chain's CDR3 is CASSAGDRGPETQYF. The CDR3 nucleotides read TGTGCCAGCAGCGCTGGGGACAGGGGGCCGGAGACCCAGTACTTC.

This clonotype was seen many times. This chain joins TRBV6-6 and TRBJ2-1; 7 bases match TRBD2. Germline V gives CDR1 MNHNY, CDR2 SVGAGI (reference sequence). This CDR3 comprises 13 residues. After removal of 2 bases from V and 6 bases from J, the junction contained 1 base not matched to a gene. Here the CDR3 reads CASSYGGGNEQFF. The CDR3 DNA reads TGTGCCAGCAGTTACGGGGGGGGCAATGAGCAGTTCTTC.

This clonotype was seen a few times. V and J are TRBV28 and TRBJ2-5; 11 nucleotides line up with TRBD2. This CDR3 contains 16 residues. Trimming took 3 bases from V and 4 from J; bases not matched to a gene: 7. CDR1 and CDR2 from the germline V gene are MDHEN and SYDVKM. This chain's CDR3 is CASSFGSGRGGETQYF. In DNA form, the CDR3 reads TGTGCCAGCAGTTTCGGTAGCGGGAGGGGAGGAGAGACCCAGTACTTC.

This clonotype was seen a few times. This chain uses TRBV7-2 with TRBJ2-7; 8 bases match TRBD2. CDR1 SGHTA and CDR2 FQGNSA come from the germline V gene. V lost 0 bases, J lost 7 bases, and 8 bases stayed unmatched. This CDR3 has 15 amino acids. CDR3 residues: CASSLAGSGAAEQYF. In DNA, the CDR3 is TGTGCCAGCAGCTTAGCAGGTAGCGGGGCCGCGGAGCAGTACTTC.

This clonotype was seen at least ten times. The rearrangement joins TRBV7-6 to TRBJ2-3; unclear D gene. The ends were cut back, 5 bases at V and 6 bases at J, with 18 bases in the middle. This CDR3 has 15 amino acids. The germline V gene encodes CDR1 SGHVS and CDR2 FNYEAQ. The CDR3 here is CASSLTDPPADTQYF. CDR3 DNA sequence: TGTGCCAGCAGCCTCACTGACCCGCCAGCGGATACGCAGTATTTT.

This clonotype was detected ten times or more. The junction differs from germline at one of its ends, possibly a read error. The CDR3 spells CASRLDGTDTQYF. The CDR3 coding sequence is TGCGCCAGCAGATTGGATGGCACAGATACGCAGTATTTT. This chain connects TRBV5-1 to TRBJ2-3; D gene uncertain. The CDR3 sequence is 13 residues long. Germline V CDR1 and CDR2: SGHRS, YFSETQ.

This clonotype was seen a handful of times. The gene calls are TRBV20-1 and TRBJ1-1, with a weak D call TRBD1 (5 bases). CDR3 length equals 14 residues. The ends were cut back, 6 bases at V and 1 base at J, with 15 bases in the middle. Per the germline V gene, CDR1 is DFQATT and CDR2 is SNEGSKA (reference sequence). CDR3 in DNA: TGCAGTGCCAAAAACCACGGGGGGAACACTGAAGCTTTCTTT. Its protein is CSAKNHGGNTEAFF.

Ten or more counts support this clonotype. The CDR3 region has the DNA TGTGCCAGCAGCTGGGGACTGTCTAGCACAGATACGCAGTATTTT. This gives the protein CASSWGLSSTDTQYF. This chain connects TRBV7-6 to TRBJ2-3, with D maybe TRBD2 (6 bases). Germline V gene sequence: CDR1 SGHVS, CDR2 FNYEAQ. This CDR3 has 15 amino acids. Trimming took off 4 bases at V and 0 bases at J, with 11 bases between the two ends.

The chain recombines TRBV6-1 with TRBJ2-3; 9 bases are shared with TRBD2. V gave up 3 bases and J gave up 6 bases; unmatched junction bases: 4. The CDR3 sequence is 14 residues long. CDR1 and CDR2 (germline): MNHNS, SASEGT. The CDR3 spells CASSEGLAADTQYF. CDR3 nucleotides: TGTGCCAGCAGTGAGGGACTAGCAGCGGATACGCAGTATTTT.

The V call is TRBV5-1, the J call TRBJ2-1, with a possible D match to TRBD2 (5 bases). Trimming took 3 bases from V and 15 from J, leaving 16 bases between them. From germline, CDR1 is SGHRS and CDR2 YFSETQ. The CDR3 length is 12 residues. Here the CDR3 DNA reads TGCGCCAGCAGCTACGGAGATGGACTCCTGTTCTTC. Protein sequence: CASSYGDGLLFF.